Sequencing of this T cell receptor beta chain was carried out in a study of CD8 T cells in Susac syndrome. Sequencing of TCR beta covered CD8+ and CD4+ T cells obtained from blood. Negative isolation was used for CD8+ and CD4+ T cells, and FACS enrichment was applied to TEMRA cells. RNA amounts of about 0.45 to 1 ug underwent reverse transcription with random hexamers. TCRdb passed the immunoSEQ multiplex PCR reads through MiXCR, listing each CDR3 protein once. The repertoire holds about 160,000 distinct CDR3 sequences, around 92% seen once, with around 0.079% in the top ten. This CDR3 has 15 residues. Germline V gene data show CDR1 as SGHRS and CDR2 as YFSETQ. Trimming cost V 4 bases and J 4 bases; bases outside gene matches: 9.

The chain combines TRBV5-1 with TRBJ2-7; 9 bases line up with TRBD1. The sequence came from a human donor in good health. Sequencing was done on a sample of CD4+ T cells from PBMCs. The CDR3 protein is CASSPLGGQGYEQYF. The CDR3 bases are TGCGCCAGCAGCCCCTTGGGGGGACAGGGTTACGAGCAGTACTTC. The whole variable domain, filled in from reference TRBV5-1 and TRBJ2-7, reads KAGVTQTPRYLIKTRGQQVTLSCSPISGHRSVSWYQQTPGQGLQFLFEYFSETQRNKGNFPGRFSGRQFSNSRSEMNVSTLELGDSALYLCASSPLGGQGYEQYFGPGTRLTVT.